This T cell receptor (beta chain) was profiled in a study of blood T cell repertoires in COVID-19. Study summary: The analysed material was cDNA or gDNA that came from T cells, B-cell-depleted T cells, or PBMCs.

Worth noting for this clone: The germline gene is not matched at one end of the junction; a read error may be the cause.

Study processing details: Reference gene primer amplification gave estimated nucleated cell counts. This table comes from immunoSEQ multiplex PCR, and its TCRdb copy is limited to in-frame clones, with some not included. V, J and clone size are taken as reported in that table, and D and trimming were inferred from the DNA itself. The sample has 230,000 or so clones; around 88% are singletons. The CDR3 contains 16 residues. CDR1 and CDR2 (germline): SSHAT, FNYEAQ (reference sequence). The clonotype comes from a woman aged 45 to 65 with acute COVID-19. The rearrangement uses TRBV7-7 and TRBJ2-1; 10 bases align to TRBD2. The sequenced sample consisted of PBMCs or T cells enriched from blood (not recorded which). CDR3 in amino acids: CASSANLAGGNNEQFF. CDR3 sequence (DNA): TGTGCTAGCAGCGCCAATTTAGCGGGAGGTAATAATGAGCAGTTCTTC.